A single T cell receptor (beta chain) is shown here with its context. V was trimmed by 7 bases and J by 3 bases, leaving 10 bases between them. Germline assignment: CDR1 KGHDR and CDR2 SFDVKD. The CDR3 consists of 13 residues. TCRdb called the 5' RACE reads again in MiXCR, with one record for every CDR3 protein. This sample has some 130,000 distinct CDR3 sequences, with more than 15% found just once. This record comes from a study of T-cell memory formation after mild COVID-19. The J gene is TRBJ2-3, the V gene TRBV24-1; TRBD2 might be the D (7 bases). The receptor was isolated from a man younger than 35 who had mild COVID-19 (a few samples of this study predate the infection). Cell type and time point are not known. Sequences were obtained from PBMCs or a T cell subset sorted from them (not recorded which). CDR3 sequence: CATSEGGTDTQYF. CDR3 nucleotide sequence: TGTGCCACCAGCGAGGGGGGGACAGATACGCAGTATTTT.